The 8 T cell receptor beta chains below all came from one sample that was sequenced in a study of shared clonotypes between healthy human individuals (TCRdb year 2020). Library preparation employed the immunoSEQ multiplex PCR assay. Sourced from immuneACCESS, this table was stored by TCRdb with only in-frame sequences that have V and J called. A share of the clones is absent; for the studies checked, an unresolved V gene accounts for under half, and the remainder has no known explanation. A total of fewer than 700,000 clones appear in this sample, 85% to 95% of them only once. Clones ranked in the top ten supply over 0.1% of the sample. For the CD8 naive samples, CD45RO-negative cells were positively selected for CCR7, yielding a CD45RA+CCR7+ population from which TemRA cells were excluded. Input material: naive CD8+ T cells sorted from blood. The cell subset or site label here, explained by the study, means: CD45RA+CCR7+. The receptors here all came from a woman in her 30s in good health.

The chain uses TRBV28 and TRBJ2-1, with 10 bases lining up with TRBD2. The length of the CDR3 is 17 residues. The V gene end was trimmed by 8 bases and the J gene end by 1 base; junction bases not matched to a gene: 11. The germline gives CDR1 MDHEN, CDR2 SYDVKM. Here the CDR3 reads CASGISGRYGSYNEQFF. DNA of the CDR3: TGTGCCAGCGGGATTAGCGGGAGGTATGGTTCCTACAATGAGCAGTTCTTC.

The chain combines TRBV5-6 with TRBJ2-3, with D possibly being TRBD1 (6 bases). V lost 4 bases, J lost 2 bases, and 23 bases lay in between. This CDR3 is built from 18 residues. Germline CDR1 and CDR2: SGHDT and YYEEEE. The CDR3 DNA is TGTGCCAGCAGCATACCCTACAGGGTAAGGGGATTCACAGATACGCAGTATTTT. Amino acids: CASSIPYRVRGFTDTQYF.

In its sample, this clone was seen once. The V call is TRBV2, the J call TRBJ1-6, with a tentative D call TRBD1 (5 bases). The germline CDR1 and CDR2 sequences are SNHLY and FYNNEI. The CDR3 extends over 15 amino acids. Trimming pared 3 bases from V and 10 bases from J, leaving 16 bases between. Written as DNA, the CDR3 is TGTGCCAGCAGTGAGGGACTCCCGGTTGGATCACCCCTCCACTTT. It yields the protein CASSEGLPVGSPLHF.

The chain links TRBV2 to TRBJ2-7, with 7 nucleotides matching TRBD2. The CDR3 extends over 15 amino acids. CDR1 is SNHLY and CDR2 is FYNNEI in the germline V gene. J gave up 4 bases and V 0 bases, and 6 bases lay outside the gene matches. The CDR3 is CASSEAGEGWYEQYF. The CDR3 DNA reads TGTGCCAGCAGTGAAGCGGGGGAGGGCTGGTACGAGCAGTACTTC.

The gene calls are TRBV14 and TRBJ2-7; D is possibly TRBD2 (5 bases). CDR1 is SGHDN and CDR2 is FVKESK in the germline V gene. Deletions cut 4 bases from V and 3 bases from J, with 16 bases between. The CDR3 contains 15 residues. The CDR3 DNA is TGTGCCAGCAGCCCAGAGTTAAGCGGAGTCTACGAGCAGTACTTC. It specifies CASSPELSGVYEQYF.

The chain combines TRBV27 with TRBJ2-7; D unresolved. Germline CDR1 is MNHEY and CDR2 is SMNVEV (reference sequence). The CDR3 runs to 13 residues. V lost 3 bases to trimming and J lost 2 bases, with 8 bases between them. CDR3 protein: CASSFRAAYEQYF. CDR3 nucleotides: TGTGCCAGCAGTTTTAGGGCGGCCTACGAGCAGTACTTC.

The chain is built from TRBV21-1 and TRBJ2-7; TRBD2, the D gene given by the table, was not confirmed from the DNA. TRBV21-1 is recorded as a pseudogene. This CDR3 has 17 residues. The CDR3 sequence is CASSTFLLAGRTYEQYF. CDR3 DNA sequence: TGTGCCAGCAGCACATTCCTCTTAGCGGGTCGGACCTACGAGCAGTACTTC.

The chain has TRBV7-8 and TRBJ1-3; TRBD1 might be the D (5 bases). V lost 2 bases, J lost 1 base, and 9 bases lay in between. Germline-derived CDR1 and CDR2 are SGHVS and FQNEAQ. This CDR3 is built from 15 residues. CDR3 sequence reads: CASSLFGGSGNTIYF. The CDR3 bases are TGTGCCAGCAGCTTATTCGGGGGTTCTGGAAACACCATATATTTT.